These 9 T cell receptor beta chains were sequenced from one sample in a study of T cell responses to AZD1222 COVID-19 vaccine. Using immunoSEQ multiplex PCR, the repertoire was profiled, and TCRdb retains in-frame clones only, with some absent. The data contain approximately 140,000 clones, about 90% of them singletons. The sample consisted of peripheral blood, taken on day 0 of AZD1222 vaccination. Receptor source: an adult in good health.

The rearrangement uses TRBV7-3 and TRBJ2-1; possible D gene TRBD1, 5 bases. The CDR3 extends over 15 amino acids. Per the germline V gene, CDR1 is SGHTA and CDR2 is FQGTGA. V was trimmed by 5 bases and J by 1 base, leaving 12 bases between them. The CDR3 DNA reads TGTGCCAGCAGCGTCTCGAAGGGGTCCTACAATGAGCAGTTCTTC. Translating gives CASSVSKGSYNEQFF. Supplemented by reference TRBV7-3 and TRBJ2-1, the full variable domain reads GAGVSQTPSNKVTEKGKYVELRCDPISGHTALYWYRQSLGQGPEFLIYFQGTGAADDSGLPNDRFFAVRPEGSVSTLKIQRTERGDSAVYLCASSVSKGSYNEQFFGPGTRLTVL.

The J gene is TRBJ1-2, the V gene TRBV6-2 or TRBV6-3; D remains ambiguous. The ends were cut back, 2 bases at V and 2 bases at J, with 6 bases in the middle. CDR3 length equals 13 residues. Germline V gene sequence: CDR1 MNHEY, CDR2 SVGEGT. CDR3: CASSYRRNYGYTF. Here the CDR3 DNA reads TGTGCCAGCAGTTACAGGAGAAACTATGGCTACACCTTC.

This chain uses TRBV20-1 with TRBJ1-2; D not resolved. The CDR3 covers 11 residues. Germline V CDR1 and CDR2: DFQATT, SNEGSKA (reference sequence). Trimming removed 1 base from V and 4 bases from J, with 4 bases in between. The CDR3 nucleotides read TGCAGTGCTAGAGCCCCCTATGGCTACACCTTC. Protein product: CSARAPYGYTF.

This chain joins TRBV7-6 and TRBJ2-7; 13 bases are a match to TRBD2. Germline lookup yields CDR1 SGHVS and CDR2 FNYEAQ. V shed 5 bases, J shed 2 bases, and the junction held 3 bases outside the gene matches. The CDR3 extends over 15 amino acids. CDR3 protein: CASSQTSGGAYEQYF. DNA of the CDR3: TGTGCCAGCAGCCAAACTAGCGGGGGGGCCTACGAGCAGTACTTC.

CDR3 loop: CASSPRANSGNEQYF. The CDR3 region has the DNA TGTGCCAGCAGCCCCCGGGCGAACTCTGGGAACGAGCAGTACTTC. The chain joins TRBV9 to TRBJ2-7; D is uncertain. The CDR3 loop spans 15 amino acids. Per the germline V gene, CDR1 is SGDLS and CDR2 is YYNGEE. Trimming removed 4 bases from V and 5 bases from J, with 19 bases in between.

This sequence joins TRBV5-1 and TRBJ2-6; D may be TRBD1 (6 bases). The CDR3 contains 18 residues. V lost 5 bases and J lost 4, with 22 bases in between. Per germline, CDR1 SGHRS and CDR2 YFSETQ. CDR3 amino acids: CASRRRTDPDGGANVLTF. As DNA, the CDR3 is TGCGCCAGCAGACGACGGACAGATCCTGATGGGGGGGCCAACGTCCTGACTTTC.

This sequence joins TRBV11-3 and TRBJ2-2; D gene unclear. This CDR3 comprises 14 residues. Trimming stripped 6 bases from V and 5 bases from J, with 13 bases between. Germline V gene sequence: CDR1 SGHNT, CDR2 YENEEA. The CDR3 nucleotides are TGTGCCAGCAGTCCCTGGGAATTAACCGGGGAGCTGTTTTTT. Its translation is CASSPWELTGELFF.

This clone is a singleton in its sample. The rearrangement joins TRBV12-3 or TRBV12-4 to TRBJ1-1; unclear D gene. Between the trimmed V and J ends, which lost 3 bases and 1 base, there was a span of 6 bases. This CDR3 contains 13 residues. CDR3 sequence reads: CASSFSRNTEAFF. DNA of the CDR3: TGTGCCAGCAGTTTCTCAAGGAACACTGAAGCTTTCTTT.

The CDR3: CATSRERTYGGASYNEQFF. Written as DNA, the CDR3 is TGTGCCACCAGCAGAGAGAGGACCTACGGGGGGGCCTCCTACAATGAGCAGTTCTTC. This chain links TRBV15 with TRBJ2-1; 8 bases fit TRBD2. The germline gives CDR1 LNHNV, CDR2 YYDKDF (reference sequence). The CDR3 consists of 19 residues. The V gene end was trimmed by 0 bases and the J gene end by 0 bases; junction bases not matched to a gene: 10.